Listed here are 21 T cell receptor beta chains from one sample, sequenced in a study of T cell responses to AZD1222 COVID-19 vaccine. Clones were sequenced by immunoSEQ multiplex PCR, and TCRdb holds only the in-frame ones, with some missing. The profile shows 180,000 or so clones, roughly nine tenths of them singletons. The sequenced sample was peripheral blood, obtained on day 0 of AZD1222 vaccination. The receptors originated from an adult in good health.

J is TRBJ1-2 and V is TRBV30; no clear D. The CDR3 sequence is 11 residues long. Between the trimmed V and J ends, which lost 0 bases and 5 bases, there was a span of 4 bases. In germline, CDR1 is GTSNPN, CDR2 SVGIG (reference sequence). The CDR3 loop is CAWSVQYGYTF. CDR3 nucleotides: TGTGCCTGGAGTGTCCAATATGGCTACACCTTC.

This clone was found once. The rearrangement links TRBV9 to TRBJ2-7, with 8 bases aligning to TRBD2. The CDR3 is 14 amino acids. With V trimmed by 4 bases and J by 2 bases, 5 bases remained unmatched. Germline lookup yields CDR1 SGDLS and CDR2 YYNGEE. The CDR3: CASSLTSGAYEQYF. The CDR3 region has the DNA TGTGCCAGCAGCCTAACTAGCGGAGCCTACGAGCAGTACTTC.

J is TRBJ2-1 and V is TRBV24-1, with TRBD2 matching 11 bases. The CDR3 has 16 amino acids. Germline V gives CDR1 KGHDR, CDR2 SFDVKD. V gave up 3 bases and J gave up 12 bases; unmatched junction bases: 12. The CDR3 protein is CATSDASGGSRWGQFF. In nucleotides, the CDR3 is TGTGCCACCAGTGATGCTAGCGGGGGGTCCCGTTGGGGGCAGTTCTTC.

The rearrangement links TRBV4-2 to TRBJ2-3, with 9 bases matching TRBD2. V lost 0 bases to trimming and J lost 4 bases; unmatched junction nucleotides: 5. CDR1 and CDR2 (germline): LGHNA, YNFKEQ. This CDR3 has 16 residues. Written as DNA, the CDR3 is TGTGCCAGCAGCCAAGACCCAGCGGGGGGACCAGATACGCAGTATTTT. The encoded protein is CASSQDPAGGPDTQYF.

This chain links TRBV7-9 with TRBJ2-3; D tentatively fits TRBD1 or TRBD2 (6 bases each). Germline CDR1 and CDR2: SEHNR and FQNEAQ (reference sequence). The V end was cut by 7 bases, the J end by 0 bases, with 11 bases between. There are 14 residues in the CDR3. The CDR3 loop reads CASIGGRSTDTQYF. The CDR3 nucleotides read TGTGCCAGCATCGGGGGCCGTAGCACAGATACGCAGTATTTT.

CDR3 sequence: CASRPPGPGGAFF. DNA of the CDR3: TGTGCCAGCAGGCCCCCAGGTCCTGGAGGAGCTTTCTTT. The V and J genes are TRBV28 and TRBJ1-1; D is unresolved. The CDR3 contains 13 residues. V dropped 6 bases and J dropped 10 bases, with 18 bases sitting between them. CDR1 and CDR2 (germline): MDHEN, SYDVKM.

The chain couples TRBV3-1 (or the pseudogene TRBV3-2) to TRBJ2-1; 7 bases align to TRBD1. V lost 3 bases and J lost 4; bases outside the gene matches: 9. CDR3 length equals 16 residues. Per germline, CDR1 LGHDT and CDR2 YNNKEL (reference sequence). CDR3 bases: TGTGCCAGCAGCCAGGTGGGACAGACTGGGTACAATGAGCAGTTCTTC. It translates to CASSQVGQTGYNEQFF.

This sequence joins TRBV30 and TRBJ1-1; D not resolved. Trimming left V 2 bases short and J 1 base short, with 5 bases between. This CDR3 region has 12 residues. Germline loops: CDR1 GTSNPN, CDR2 SVGIG (reference sequence). The CDR3 is CAWSTENTEAFF. In DNA form, the CDR3 reads TGTGCCTGGAGTACAGAGAACACTGAAGCTTTCTTT.

DNA of the CDR3: TGTGCCAGCAGCGCAGAGGCGGGGGGGAACACTGAAGCTTTCTTT. Translating it yields CASSAEAGGNTEAFF. V usage is TRBV7-6 and J usage is TRBJ1-1, with D tentatively TRBD1 (5 bases). CDR1 SGHVS and CDR2 FNYEAQ come from the germline V gene. The CDR3 loop spans 15 amino acids. Trimming left V 5 bases short and J 1 base short, with 14 bases between.

As DNA, the CDR3 is TGTGCCAGAAGCTCGGTAGTTGGGACAGGGGAAACCTTCCGAGTATGGCCCCAGCATTTT. Encoded protein: CARSSVVGTGETFRVWPQHF. The chain carries TRBV5-3 and TRBJ1-5; 10 bases fit TRBD1. TRBV5-3 falls under the ORF class, with uncertain function. The CDR3 sequence is 20 residues long. V was clipped by 3 bases and J by 9 bases; unmatched bases: 24.

The rearrangement joins TRBV10-1 to TRBJ1-4, with D possibly TRBD1 on 6 matching bases. The CDR3 covers 16 residues. Germline assignment: CDR1 WNHNN and CDR2 SYGVQD (reference sequence). V shed 6 bases and J shed 0 bases, with 14 bases lying between them. The CDR3 DNA is TGCGCCAGCAGGGGGACACAACCTGCAACTAATGAAAAACTGTTTTTT. Translating gives CASRGTQPATNEKLFF.

The J gene is TRBJ1-1, the V gene TRBV27, with D hard to call. CDR3 length equals 12 residues. Trimming shortened V by 2 bases and J by 5 bases, and 6 bases separated the two germline ends. Germline V gene sequence: CDR1 MNHEY, CDR2 SMNVEV (reference sequence). CDR3 sequence reads: CASSLIITEAFF. The DNA of the CDR3 is TGTGCCAGCAGTTTAATCATAACTGAAGCTTTCTTT.

V gene TRBV19 combines with J gene TRBJ2-1, with 7 bases lining up with TRBD1. With 5 bases clipped from V and 7 bases from J, the junction kept 11 bases outside the gene matches. This CDR3 has 15 amino acids. Germline V lookup: CDR1 LNHDA, CDR2 SQIVND (reference sequence). CDR3 bases: TGTGCCAGTAGTGACCAATACAGGGGTCCGAATGAGCAGTTCTTC. As protein: CASSDQYRGPNEQFF.

The CDR3 bases are TGTGCCAGTAGTATCGCGGGGATAGATAATTCACCCCTCCACTTT. Encoded protein: CASSIAGIDNSPLHF. The chain is built from TRBV19 and TRBJ1-6; D uncertain. CDR3 length equals 15 residues. Germline V lookup: CDR1 LNHDA, CDR2 SQIVND (reference sequence). Between the trimmed V and J ends, which lost 3 bases and 5 bases, there was a span of 11 bases.

The chain joins TRBV9 to TRBJ1-4; tentatively, D is TRBD1 (5 bases). Trimming left V 4 bases short and J 6 bases short, with 7 bases between. The CDR3 loop spans 12 amino acids. Germline-derived CDR1 and CDR2 are SGDLS and YYNGEE. For the CDR3, the DNA is TGTGCCAGCAGCTCGACAGATGAAAAACTGTTTTTT. Residues: CASSSTDEKLFF.

This clone was detected only once. This chain uses TRBV2 with TRBJ2-2; the match to TRBD2 covers 9 bases. Germline V gene data show CDR1 as SNHLY and CDR2 as FYNNEI. The CDR3 contains 18 residues. After removal of 5 bases from V and 0 bases from J, the junction contained 10 bases not matched to a gene. Here the CDR3 DNA reads TGTGCCAGCAGTCATCTGGGGGCTAGCGGGGCGAACACCGGGGAGCTGTTTTTT. It yields the protein CASSHLGASGANTGELFF.

The rearrangement links TRBV9 to TRBJ2-3, with D perhaps matching TRBD2 (5 bases). CDR1 SGDLS and CDR2 YYNGEE come from the germline V gene. Trimming removed 3 bases at V and 0 bases at J, with 11 bases between. The CDR3 covers 15 residues. CDR3 nucleotides: TGTGCCAGCAGCGACTGGCGGGCTAGCACAGATACGCAGTATTTT. It translates to CASSDWRASTDTQYF.

CDR3 loop: CASSEGTGVSPLHF. The DNA for the CDR3 is TGTGCCAGCAGTGAAGGGACAGGGGTGTCACCCCTCCACTTT. This chain joins TRBV25-1 and TRBJ1-6, with 10 positions matching TRBD1. This CDR3 has 14 amino acids. The germline V gene has CDR1 MGHDK and CDR2 SYGVNS. V shed 2 bases, J shed 10 bases, and the junction held 2 bases outside the gene matches.

The chain recombines TRBV2 with TRBJ1-4, with D unclear. This CDR3 spans 11 amino acids. Trimming cost V 6 bases and J 4 bases, with 3 bases left between them. Germline CDR1 and CDR2: SNHLY and FYNNEI. In nucleotides, the CDR3 is TGTGCCAGCAGAATTAATGAAAAACTGTTTTTT. Its translation is CASRINEKLFF.

The chain is built from TRBV7-2 and TRBJ1-6, with TRBD1 identical over 10 bases. This CDR3 has 15 amino acids. Germline V gene sequence: CDR1 SGHTA, CDR2 FQGNSA. The J segment lost 7 bases and the V segment lost 3 bases, leaving 3 bases of the junction unmatched. The chain's CDR3 is CASSLDRGGNSPLHF. Written as DNA, the CDR3 is TGTGCCAGCAGCTTGGACAGGGGGGGGAATTCACCCCTCCACTTT.

This sequence joins TRBV11-2 and TRBJ2-1, with a tentative D call TRBD2 (6 bases). The ends were cut back, 5 bases at V and 5 bases at J, with 22 bases in the middle. Germline V CDR1 and CDR2: SGHAT, FQNNGV. There are 17 residues in the CDR3. The CDR3 loop is CASSLTGTGKAHNEQFF. The CDR3 DNA sequence: TGTGCCAGCAGCCTGACCGGGACTGGGAAGGCGCACAATGAGCAGTTCTTC.